Listed below are T cell receptor beta chains from one sample, sequenced in a study of neurological immune-mediated disorders. TCRdb re-called the 5' RACE reads with MiXCR, one entry per CDR3 protein. The table has 11,000 to 15,000 distinct CDR3 sequences, about 7% seen once. Specimen: CD8+ T cells from blood. These receptors came from a woman aged 40 to 50 in good health. Both conserved end residues are part of each CDR3. The D gene is left open where the match is weak. Sizes are listed as once, few, many or a size class.

>TRBD1|many|TRBV19|TRBJ2-2
TGTGCCAGTAGTGTCCGGGACAGGGGGCCTGAGACTCCGGGCGGGGAGCTGTTTTTT
CASSVRDRGPETPGGELFF
>NA|large|TRBV28|TRBJ2-7
TGTGCCAGCAGTTTTGTAGGGTACGAGCAGTACTTC
CASSFVGYEQYF
>NA|many|TRBV7-8|TRBJ2-7
TGTGCCAGCACCGACACCTCCTACGAGCAGTACTTC
CASTDTSYEQYF
>NA|many|TRBV3-1|TRBJ1-1
TGTGCCAGCAGCCAAGACCCAGGGACCAACACTGAAGCTTTCTTT
CASSQDPGTNTEAFF
>NA|many|TRBV6-1|TRBJ2-7
TGTGCCAGCAGCGGTCCACACAACCTTTACGAGCAGTACTTC
CASSGPHNLYEQYF
>NA|many|TRBV6-1|TRBJ2-7
TGTGCCAGCAGTGAACCATATTTCTGGGCCTTCCACGAGCAGTACTTC
CASSEPYFWAFHEQYF
>NA|few|TRBV21-1|TRBJ1-2
TGTGCCAGCAGCAAAAGGGACAGGGTTAATGGCTACACCTTC
CASSKRDRVNGYTF
>TRBD1|many|TRBV5-1|TRBJ2-2
TGCGCCAGCACCTGGGGGACAGGTTTCACCGGGGAGCTGTTTTTT
CASTWGTGFTGELFF
>NA|many|TRBV20-1|TRBJ2-7
TGCAGTGCTAGAGATGAGGGACGCGAGCAGTACTTC
CSARDEGREQYF
>TRBD1|few|TRBV29-1|TRBJ2-3
TGCAGCGCGGCGGGCCGACCGGGACAGGGCACGAGTCCAGATACGCAGTATTTT
CSAAGRPGQGTSPDTQYF
>TRBD2|many|TRBV29-1|TRBJ2-5
TGCAGCGTGTCCGGGACTAGCAGCCAAGAGACCCAGTACTTC
CSVSGTSSQETQYF
>NA|many|TRBV20-1|TRBJ1-4
TGCAGTGCCCCCGACAGTCAAGCAACTAATGAAAAACTGTTTTTT
CSAPDSQATNEKLFF
>NA|many|TRBV4-1|TRBJ2-3
TGCGCCAGCAGCCCACTTTACCTCAGGGATACGCAGTATTTT
CASSPLYLRDTQYF
>NA|many|TRBV7-8|TRBJ2-2
TGTGCCAGCAGCTTCGGGGGAACCGGGGAGCTGTTTTTT
CASSFGGTGELFF
>TRBD1|many|TRBV7-8|TRBJ2-7
TGTGCCAGCAGGCAGGGGGCCTCCTACGAGCAGTACTTC
CASRQGASYEQYF
>NA|many|TRBV24-1|TRBJ2-7
TGTGCCACCAGTGATTTGAGGGGAGAGCAGTACTTC
CATSDLRGEQYF
>NA|many|TRBV9|TRBJ2-5
TGTGCCAGCAGCGTAGCTCAAGAGACCCAGTACTTC
CASSVAQETQYF
>NA|many|TRBV20-1|TRBJ2-3
TGCAGTGCTAGAGATTGGCAGGTCCTCACGGATACGCAGTATTTT
CSARDWQVLTDTQYF
>NA|medium-sized|TRBV12-3/TRBV12-4|TRBJ2-2
TGTGCCAGCAGTTTTGTCCGGGGAGTGTCCGGGGAGCTGTTTTTT
CASSFVRGVSGELFF
>NA|many|TRBV27|TRBJ1-5
TGTGCCAGCAGTTTATTCATGGGGGTAGATCAGCCCCAGCATTTT
CASSLFMGVDQPQHF
>TRBD2|many|TRBV6-2/TRBV6-3|TRBJ2-1
TGTGCCAGCAAAGTGGTGCGGGAGTTCTACAATGAGCAGTTCTTC
CASKVVREFYNEQFF
>NA|many|TRBV12-3/TRBV12-4|TRBJ2-1
TGTGCCAGCAGTACCGGGGAAGTCTACAATGAGCAGTTCTTC
CASSTGEVYNEQFF
>NA|many|TRBV10-3|TRBJ1-2
TGTGCCATCAGTGAGCTCCAGGTCAATGGCTACACCTTC
CAISELQVNGYTF
>NA|many|TRBV5-1|TRBJ1-2
TGCGCCAGCAGCCCAGAGGGACGGCAAAGAAACTATGGCTACACCTTC
CASSPEGRQRNYGYTF
>TRBD2|many|TRBV13|TRBJ2-3
TGTGCCAGCAGCTCGACGCCCGGAGCGGGGGCTCGGGATCGCACAGATACGCAGTATTTT
CASSSTPGAGARDRTDTQYF
>NA|many|TRBV20-1|TRBJ2-1
TGCAGTGGGGTGTGGAATGAGCAGTTCTTC
CSGVWNEQFF
>NA|many|TRBV5-6|TRBJ1-2
TGTGCCAGCGGCCCGCCGGGCTACACCTTC
CASGPPGYTF
>NA|many|TRBV5-1|TRBJ1-1
TGCGCCAGCAGCTTGTCGGTGGGGGGCGTGAACACTGAAGCTTTCTTT
CASSLSVGGVNTEAFF
>TRBD1|many|TRBV6-5|TRBJ2-7
TGTGCCAGCAGTTACTCCGAGGGGGCGGCCTACGAGCAGTACTTC
CASSYSEGAAYEQYF
>TRBD2|many|TRBV4-2|TRBJ2-2
TGTGCCAGCAGCCAACCAACTAGCGGGGTTAACACCGGGGAGCTGTTTTTT
CASSQPTSGVNTGELFF
>NA|many|TRBV5-1|TRBJ2-1
TGCGCCAGCAGCCCGGGGACTGGATTCAACAATGAGCAGTTCTTC
CASSPGTGFNNEQFF